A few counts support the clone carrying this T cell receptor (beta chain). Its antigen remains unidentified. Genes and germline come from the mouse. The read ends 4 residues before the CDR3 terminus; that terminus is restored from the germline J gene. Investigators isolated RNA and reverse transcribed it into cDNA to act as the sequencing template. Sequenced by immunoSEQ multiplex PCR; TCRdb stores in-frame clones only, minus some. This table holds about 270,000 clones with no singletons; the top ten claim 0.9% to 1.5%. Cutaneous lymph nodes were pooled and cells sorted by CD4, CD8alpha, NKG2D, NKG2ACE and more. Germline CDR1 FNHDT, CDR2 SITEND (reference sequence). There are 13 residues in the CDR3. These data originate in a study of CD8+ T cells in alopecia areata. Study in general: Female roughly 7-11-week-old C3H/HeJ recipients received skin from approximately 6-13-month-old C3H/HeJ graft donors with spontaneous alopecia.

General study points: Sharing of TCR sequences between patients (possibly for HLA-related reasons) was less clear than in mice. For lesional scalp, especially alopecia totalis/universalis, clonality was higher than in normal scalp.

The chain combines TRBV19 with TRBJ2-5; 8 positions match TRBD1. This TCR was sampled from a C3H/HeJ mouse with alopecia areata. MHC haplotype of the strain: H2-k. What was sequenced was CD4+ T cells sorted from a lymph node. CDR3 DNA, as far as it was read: TGTGCCAGCAGCCTCGACAGGGGAGAC. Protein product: CASSLDRGD. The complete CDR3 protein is CASSLDRGDTQYF.